Listed below are T cell receptor beta chains from one sample, sequenced in a study of cytomegalovirus exposure and HLA in healthy donors. Using immunoSEQ multiplex PCR, the repertoire was profiled, and TCRdb retains in-frame clones only, with some absent. This sample's clone table lists 35,000 to 45,000 clones. Sequencing was performed on PBMCs. The origin of the receptors is a man under 40 in good health and CMV-seronegative. The CDR3 runs from the conserved cysteine through the conserved F or W. D genes are given only for firm matches.

V gene	D gene	J gene	CDR3 DNA	CDR3 protein
TRBV6-5	TRBD2	TRBJ2-2	TGTGCCAGCAGCTCTAGCGGGGGGAACACCGGGGAGCTGTTTTTT	CASSSSGGNTGELFF
TRBV6-5	TRBD1	TRBJ1-2	TGTGCCAGCAATTGGGCAGGGGGCAACTATGGCTACACCTTC	CASNWAGGNYGYTF
TRBV10-3	TRBD1	TRBJ1-2	TGTGCCATCAGTGTTCAGGGGGCAAACTATGGCTACACCTTC	CAISVQGANYGYTF
TRBV9	NA	TRBJ2-3	TGTGCCAGCAGCGACCGACAGGAAGCTAGCACAGATACGCAGTATTTT	CASSDRQEASTDTQYF
TRBV11-2	NA	TRBJ1-3	TGTGCCAGCAGCTCTCAGGGGTGGCACAACTCTGGAAACACCATATATTTT	CASSSQGWHNSGNTIYF
TRBV7-2	TRBD1	TRBJ2-6	TGTGCCAGCAGCTTATCCACAGGGGCGTGGGGGGCCAACGTCCTGACTTTC	CASSLSTGAWGANVLTF
TRBV7-2	TRBD1	TRBJ1-5	TGTGCCAGCAGCCAGGGACAGGCGCGTGGCAATCAGCCCCAGCATTTT	CASSQGQARGNQPQHF
TRBV27	NA	TRBJ1-2	TGTGCCAGCAGTTTTCTACAGGGACCCTATGGCTACACCTTC	CASSFLQGPYGYTF
TRBV4-2	TRBD1	TRBJ2-7	TGTGCCAGCAGCCAACCGGGACAGGGCACCTACGAGCAGTACTTC	CASSQPGQGTYEQYF
TRBV19	TRBD2	TRBJ2-2	TGTGCCAGTACCCGACTAGCGGGAACGAACACCGGGGAGCTGTTTTTT	CASTRLAGTNTGELFF
TRBV11-2	NA	TRBJ2-3	TGTGCCAGCAGCTTAGCACAGGGATTCGGCACAGATACGCAGTATTTT	CASSLAQGFGTDTQYF
TRBV5-1	TRBD1	TRBJ2-5	TGCGCCAGCAGCTCGGGACAGGGAGGGCAGACCCAGTACTTC	CASSSGQGGQTQYF
TRBV10-3	NA	TRBJ1-2	TGTGCCATCAGTGCACACCCACGGGACACAGAAAGTGTGTATGTTGACTACACCTTC	CAISAHPRDTESVYVDYTF
TRBV6-4	TRBD1	TRBJ1-1	TGTGCCAGCAGCGCCGTGACAGGGGTAGGAAGCACTGAAGCTTTCTTT	CASSAVTGVGSTEAFF
TRBV5-4	TRBD1	TRBJ1-1	TGTGCCAGCAGCTGGGGACAGGGGAACACTGAAGCTTTCTTT	CASSWGQGNTEAFF
TRBV19	TRBD1	TRBJ1-2	TGTGCCAGTAGAACAGGGGGCGTAAGCTATGGCTACACCTTC	CASRTGGVSYGYTF
TRBV19	NA	TRBJ2-7	TGTGCCAGTAGTACCGGGTACGAGCAGTACTTC	CASSTGYEQYF
TRBV7-9	TRBD1	TRBJ1-6	TGTGCCAGCAGCCAGACAGGGGAAAACTCACCCCTCCACTTT	CASSQTGENSPLHF
TRBV7-9	NA	TRBJ2-5	TGTGCCAGCAGCCAACAAGAGACCCAGTACTTC	CASSQQETQYF
TRBV7-2	TRBD2	TRBJ2-2	TGTGCCAGCAGCTTAGGCGGGGGTCTGACCGGGGAGCTGTTTTTT	CASSLGGGLTGELFF
TRBV7-8	TRBD1	TRBJ1-5	TGTGCCAGCAGCTTAGGACAGGGGGCCCAGCATTTT	CASSLGQGAQHF
TRBV7-8	TRBD1	TRBJ1-1	TGTGCCAGCAGCCCGTGGACAGGCGAGGACACTGAAGCTTTCTTT	CASSPWTGEDTEAFF
TRBV11-2	TRBD1	TRBJ2-5	TGTGCCAGCAGCTCACAGGGGGCGGTTGAGACCCAGTACTTC	CASSSQGAVETQYF
TRBV30	NA	TRBJ2-3	TGTGCCTGGAACACGTACGGGAGCGGGCCAGATACGCAGTATTTT	CAWNTYGSGPDTQYF
TRBV15	NA	TRBJ1-5	TGTGCCACGGGGGGTGGGGGTAGCAATCAGCCCCAGCATTTT	CATGGGGSNQPQHF
TRBV14	TRBD1	TRBJ2-7	TGTGCCAGCAGCCGCTGGACAGGATTGGCCTACGAGCAGTACTTC	CASSRWTGLAYEQYF
TRBV9	TRBD1	TRBJ2-6	TGTGCCAGCAGCGTAGCGGGACAGGCGATCTATGGGGCCAACGTCCTGACTTTC	CASSVAGQAIYGANVLTF
TRBV7-2	NA	TRBJ2-3	TGTGCCAGCAGCTTATCGTCAGGGAGCACAGATACGCAGTATTTT	CASSLSSGSTDTQYF